The sequence of this T cell receptor (beta chain) was determined in a study of sequential checkpoint blockade in melanoma. The wider study: Each arm's sequence ended with maintenance nivolumab. TCRbeta immunosequencing was performed on DNA from 91 pretreatment melanoma tumor samples.

This clone has only a few counts. Generated by immunoSEQ multiplex PCR, the TCRdb table keeps only in-frame clones and is missing some. Among around 2,000 clones listed, 15% to 20% were seen once. Sample treatment: randomized to nivolumab then ipilimumab (arm A) or the reverse (arm B). This CDR3 is built from 13 residues. Germline V lookup: CDR1 LGHNT, CDR2 FRNRAP. This sequence was found in a human donor with melanoma. The chain joins TRBV12-5 to TRBJ1-2; tentatively, D is TRBD1 (5 bases). Sequencing was performed on tumor tissue (inferred from file names), taken from a patient given nivolumab and ipilimumab in sequence. CDR3 region: CASTQSRVDGYTF. CDR3 DNA sequence: TGTGCCAGCACCCAAAGCAGGGTAGATGGCTACACCTTC.